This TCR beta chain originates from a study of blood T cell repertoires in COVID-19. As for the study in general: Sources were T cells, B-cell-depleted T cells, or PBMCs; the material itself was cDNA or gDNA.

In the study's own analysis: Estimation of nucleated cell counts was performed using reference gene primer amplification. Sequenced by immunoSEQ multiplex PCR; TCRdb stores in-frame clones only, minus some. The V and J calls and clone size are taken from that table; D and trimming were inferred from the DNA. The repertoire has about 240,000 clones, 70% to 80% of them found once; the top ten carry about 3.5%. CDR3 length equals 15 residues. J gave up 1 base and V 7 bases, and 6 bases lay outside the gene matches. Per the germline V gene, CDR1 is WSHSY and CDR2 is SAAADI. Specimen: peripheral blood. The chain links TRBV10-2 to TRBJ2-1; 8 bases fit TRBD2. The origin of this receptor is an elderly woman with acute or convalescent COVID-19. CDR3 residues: CASTTSGLSYNEQFF. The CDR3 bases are TGCGCCAGCACCACTAGCGGCTTGTCCTACAATGAGCAGTTCTTC.